A selection of T cell receptor beta chains follows, all from one sample in a study of cytomegalovirus exposure and HLA in healthy donors. Assay used: immunoSEQ multiplex PCR; TCRdb lists only in-frame clones, some missing. The sample includes tens of thousands of clones, 65% to 70% of them seen just once. The material sequenced was PBMCs. Receptor source: a woman aged 45-65 years in good health and CMV-seropositive. Each CDR3 is given with its conserved first and last residue. A D gene is named only where the DNA matches it firmly. Size is stated for part of the rows, as once, few or many counts, or as a class when the clone is expanded.

V	D	size	J	CDR3	DNA
TRBV15	NA	NA	TRBJ2-7	CATSLYGSEQYF	TGTGCCACCAGCTTATACGGTTCCGAGCAGTACTTC
TRBV25-1	NA	NA	TRBJ2-2	CASSEARGVSGELFF	TGTGCCAGCAGTGAAGCCAGGGGGGTGAGCGGGGAGCTGTTTTTT
TRBV7-2	NA	NA	TRBJ1-1	CASTPMGLHTEAFF	TGTGCCAGCACCCCAATGGGCCTTCACACTGAAGCTTTCTTT
TRBV5-1	NA	NA	TRBJ2-1	CASSLADSDNEQFF	TGCGCCAGCAGCTTGGCTGACTCAGACAATGAGCAGTTCTTC
TRBV2	TRBD1	NA	TRBJ2-7	CASSEAPGQGYEQYF	TGTGCCAGCAGTGAAGCGCCGGGACAGGGGTACGAGCAGTACTTC
TRBV6-4	TRBD2	NA	TRBJ2-1	CASSDSGTSDVNEQFF	TGTGCCAGCAGTGACTCGGGGACTAGCGACGTCAATGAGCAGTTCTTC
TRBV7-9	TRBD2	few	TRBJ2-3	CASILQTSGSGTDTQYF	TGTGCCAGCATCCTTCAGACTAGCGGGTCCGGCACAGATACGCAGTATTTT
TRBV2	NA	NA	TRBJ2-2	CASSERGIGRELFF	TGTGCCAGCAGTGAAAGGGGGATCGGTAGGGAGCTGTTTTTT
TRBV5-1	TRBD1	NA	TRBJ1-1	CASSLQGGEAFF	TGCGCCAGCAGCTTACAGGGGGGTGAAGCTTTCTTT
TRBV13	TRBD2	NA	TRBJ2-4	CASSLEAGGPLRAKNIQYF	TGTGCCAGCAGCTTAGAGGCGGGGGGGCCTCTGAGAGCCAAAAACATTCAGTACTTC
TRBV11-2	NA	NA	TRBJ1-1	CASRLTGGRMNTEAFF	TGTGCCAGCAGACTAACGGGGGGGCGCATGAACACTGAAGCTTTCTTT
TRBV7-9	NA	NA	TRBJ2-2	CSSSPVTDRRFTGELFF	TGTTCCAGCAGCCCCGTTACAGACAGAAGGTTCACCGGGGAGCTGTTTTTT
TRBV7-9	NA	NA	TRBJ1-2	CASSFTGPGYTF	TGTGCCAGCAGCTTTACAGGGCCCGGCTACACCTTC
TRBV11-2	TRBD1	NA	TRBJ1-2	CASSDRDGYTF	TGTGCCAGCAGCGACAGGGATGGCTACACCTTC
TRBV7-9	TRBD2	NA	TRBJ2-3	CASSQTSGGPGGRLYF	TGTGCCAGCAGCCAAACTAGCGGGGGGCCGGGGGGGCGTCTGTATTTT
TRBV9	TRBD1	NA	TRBJ2-7	CASSMQTGGYEQYF	TGTGCCAGCAGCATGCAGACAGGGGGCTACGAGCAGTACTTC
TRBV5-1	NA	NA	TRBJ1-2	CASSPRGADGYTF	TGCGCCAGCTCCCCCCGGGGGGCGGATGGCTACACCTTC
TRBV6-6	NA	NA	TRBJ1-3	CASSNTVAGNTIYF	TGTGCCAGCAGTAACACAGTTGCTGGAAACACCATATATTTT
TRBV10-3	TRBD2	NA	TRBJ2-1	CAISEASGLYNEQFF	TGTGCCATCAGTGAGGCTAGCGGCCTTTACAATGAGCAGTTCTTC
TRBV4-1	NA	NA	TRBJ1-6	CASSQERRSPLHF	TGCGCCAGCAGCCAAGAGAGGAGATCACCCCTCCACTTT
TRBV11-2	NA	NA	TRBJ1-3	CATRQISGGNTIYF	TGTGCCACCCGACAAATATCAGGTGGAAACACCATATATTTT
TRBV5-1	NA	NA	TRBJ2-2	CASRGGGTGELFF	TGCGCCAGCAGGGGCGGAGGCACCGGGGAGCTGTTTTTT
TRBV7-9	TRBD2	few	TRBJ2-3	CASRPGPGLAGMDTQYF	TGTGCCAGCAGACCAGGCCCGGGACTAGCGGGGATGGATACGCAGTATTTT
TRBV10-3	TRBD1	NA	TRBJ1-4	CAIRADRPSEKLFF	TGTGCCATCAGGGCGGACAGGCCGAGTGAAAAACTGTTTTTT
TRBV6-1	NA	few	TRBJ1-4	CASTSGGANEKLFF	TGTGCCAGCACTTCGGGAGGGGCAAATGAAAAACTGTTTTTT
TRBV19	NA	few	TRBJ2-7	CASSIVHRNYEQYF	TGTGCCAGTAGTATAGTCCACAGAAACTACGAGCAGTACTTC
TRBV7-9	NA	NA	TRBJ2-1	CASSLTLEDNEQFF	TGTGCCAGCAGCTTAACTCTAGAGGACAATGAGCAGTTCTTC
TRBV18	TRBD2	NA	TRBJ2-5	CASSPNSGEQETQYF	TGTGCCAGCTCACCCAATAGCGGGGAGCAAGAGACCCAGTACTTC
TRBV6-4	TRBD1	NA	TRBJ2-2	CASKAGTGAGELFF	TGTGCCAGCAAGGCAGGGACAGGTGCCGGGGAGCTGTTTTTT
TRBV7-9	NA	NA	TRBJ1-5	CSSSPTGLSQPQHF	TGTTCCAGCAGCCCCACAGGGTTAAGTCAGCCCCAGCATTTT
TRBV15	TRBD1	NA	TRBJ1-1	CATSRQGEDTEAFF	TGTGCCACCAGCAGGCAGGGGGAGGACACTGAAGCTTTCTTT
TRBV7-9	TRBD1	few	TRBJ1-2	CASSDGTARYGYTF	TGTGCCAGCAGTGACGGGACAGCCCGCTATGGCTACACCTTC
TRBV18	TRBD1	NA	TRBJ1-1	CASSPRRGLDTEAFF	TGTGCCAGCTCACCCCGGAGGGGGCTGGACACTGAAGCTTTCTTT
TRBV30	NA	few	TRBJ2-2	CAWSVNFGELFF	TGTGCCTGGAGTGTCAATTTCGGGGAGCTGTTTTTT
TRBV6-5	NA	NA	TRBJ1-2	CASSYRSEGGYTF	TGTGCCAGCAGTTACAGGTCGGAGGGGGGCTACACCTTC
TRBV10-3	TRBD1	NA	TRBJ1-2	CAISDRGDFGYTF	TGTGCCATCAGCGACAGGGGTGACTTTGGCTACACCTTC
TRBV5-5	NA	NA	TRBJ1-1	CASSLNHHRTEAFF	TGTGCCAGCAGCTTGAATCACCACCGGACTGAAGCTTTCTTT
TRBV10-3	NA	NA	TRBJ1-5	CAISEQDNQPQHF	TGTGCCATCAGTGAACAGGACAATCAGCCCCAGCATTTT
TRBV28	NA	few	TRBJ1-2	CASSVQGWSYGYTF	TGTGCCAGCAGCGTTCAGGGTTGGAGCTATGGCTACACCTTC
TRBV2	NA	NA	TRBJ1-3	CASSGRTEGNTIYF	TGTGCCAGCAGTGGAAGGACAGAAGGAAACACCATATATTTT
TRBV14	TRBD2	NA	TRBJ2-7	CASSRRLAAYSYEQYF	TGTGCCAGCAGCCGCAGGCTAGCGGCCTACTCCTACGAGCAGTACTTC
TRBV6-5	NA	NA	TRBJ2-1	CASSYSGNGDEQFF	TGTGCCAGCAGTTACTCGGGTAACGGGGATGAGCAGTTCTTC
TRBV15	NA	NA	TRBJ1-2	CATSRPPGVATF	TGTGCCACCAGCAGACCGCCCGGGGTGGCCACCTTC
TRBV2	NA	few	TRBJ1-5	CASSEFQEVQPQHF	TGTGCCAGCAGTGAATTCCAAGAGGTTCAGCCCCAGCATTTT
TRBV6-1	TRBD1	NA	TRBJ1-1	CASRGTGLNTEAFF	TGTGCCAGCAGGGGGACAGGGTTGAACACTGAAGCTTTCTTT
TRBV29-1	NA	few	TRBJ1-5	CSVESGSNQPQHF	TGCAGCGTTGAATCCGGTAGCAATCAGCCCCAGCATTTT
TRBV11-2	TRBD1	NA	TRBJ1-5	CASSFSLGQGPQHF	TGTGCCAGCAGCTTCTCGCTTGGACAGGGGCCCCAGCATTTT
TRBV9	TRBD2	NA	TRBJ2-7	CASSFREVSYEQYF	TGTGCCAGCAGCTTTCGGGAGGTCAGCTACGAGCAGTACTTC
TRBV7-9	NA	NA	TRBJ2-5	CSSSFLGAGGETQYF	TGTTCCAGCAGCTTCCTGGGGGCGGGTGGAGAGACCCAGTACTTC
TRBV13	NA	NA	TRBJ1-2	CASSLSAADSRGYTF	TGTGCCAGCAGCTTAAGTGCTGCGGACAGCCGTGGCTACACCTTC
TRBV28	NA	few	TRBJ2-5	CASSGTGMGETQYF	TGTGCCAGCAGTGGTACAGGGATGGGGGAGACCCAGTACTTC
TRBV5-1	TRBD1	once	TRBJ1-2	CASSPSGDRVYGYTF	TGCGCCAGCAGCCCATCAGGGGACAGGGTTTATGGCTACACCTTC
TRBV7-9	NA	NA	TRBJ1-2	CASSLGGFRWSTF	TGTGCCAGCAGCTTAGGAGGATTTCGCTGGAGCACCTTC
TRBV7-6	NA	NA	TRBJ2-5	CASSLLRGALQETQYF	TGTGCCAGCAGCTTACTCCGCGGGGCCCTACAAGAGACCCAGTACTTC
TRBV5-8	TRBD1	NA	TRBJ2-3	CASSSGTGSHTDTQYF	TGTGCCAGCAGCTCCGGGACAGGGTCCCACACAGATACGCAGTATTTT
TRBV19	TRBD1	NA	TRBJ2-7	CASSTRDRGLYEQYF	TGTGCCAGTAGTACCCGGGACAGGGGGCTCTACGAGCAGTACTTC
TRBV29-1	TRBD1	once	TRBJ1-3	CSASTTGVGNTIYF	TGCAGCGCCTCAACGACAGGGGTTGGAAACACCATATATTTT
TRBV7-6	NA	NA	TRBJ1-4	CASSLEGRGTNEKLFF	TGTGCCAGCAGCTTAGAGGGAAGGGGAACTAATGAAAAACTGTTTTTT